This TCR beta chain was documented in a study of cytomegalovirus exposure and HLA in healthy donors. Study summary: It was reported in a later analysis that the 100 to 150 validation repertoires used the same platform as the 550 to 850 first-cohort repertoires. Regarding the study as a whole: The listing of 150 to 200 TCR beta chains classed them as cytomegalovirus-associated. There were some public TCRs occurring in many donors, but most TCR sequences were rare.

Comment on this clone: Its antigen is still unknown.

TCRdb's table, derived via immunoSEQ multiplex PCR, lists solely in-frame clones and lacks some. The table records over 150,000 clones, roughly 89% of them present only once. There are 14 residues in the CDR3. With 9 bases removed from V and 0 bases from J, the gap between germline ends came to 13 bases. The germline V gene has CDR1 LGHNT and CDR2 FRNRAP. The chain uses TRBV12-5 and TRBJ2-3, with a possible D match to TRBD1 (6 bases). This sequence originates from a woman between 18 and 29 years old in good health and CMV-seropositive. The sample consisted of PBMCs. The CDR3 DNA reads as TGTGCTAGCTTAGGGGGACCTAGCACAGATACGCAGTATTTT. It codes for CASLGGPSTDTQYF.